This record concerns one T cell receptor (beta chain) sequence. What it recognizes is unknown. The CDR3 is 16 residues long. The V gene's germline CDR1 is LGHDT and CDR2 YNNKEL (reference sequence). Between the trimmed V and J ends, which lost 7 bases and 4 bases, there was a span of 22 bases. Via MiXCR, TCRdb re-called the reads, giving one row per CDR3 protein. The sample holds about 450,000 distinct CDR3 sequences, around 32% seen once. This record belongs to a study of T cell repertoires in cytomegalovirus infection. Background on the study: Indications came from public TCR beta signatures; they pointed to CMV infection and to a matching HLA type. Study conclusions and caveats: Carriers of CMV and the relevant HLA type were discriminated by public TCR beta frequency. Predominance within the ex vivo response was attributable to HLA-C-restricted CMV-specific TCR beta clonotypes.

Sequencing used PBMCs. The origin of this receptor is a human donor in good health (CMV status not recorded). Some clones in this sample may be carry-over from other donors' samples. The V gene is TRBV3-1, the J gene TRBJ2-5; D may be TRBD2 (8 bases). The CDR3 nucleotides are TGTGCCAGCATTACAGGGGTAGCGGGGACTCGAGAGACCCAGTACTTC. Translating gives CASITGVAGTRETQYF.